This T cell receptor (beta chain) emerged from a study of blood T cell repertoires in COVID-19. About the research overall: Material from acute and convalescent COVID-19 was sourced from the United States, Italy and Spain. Sample material is recorded as cDNA or gDNA derived from T cells, B-cell-depleted T cells, or PBMCs.

The V end was cut by 3 bases, the J end by 0 bases, with 15 bases between. This CDR3 contains 17 residues. Looked up from germline, CDR1 is MNHEY and CDR2 is SMNVEV (reference sequence). In the authors' workflow: The authors estimated nucleated cell counts from reference gene primer amplification. Profiling relied on immunoSEQ multiplex PCR, and the TCRdb table lists in-frame clones only, not all of them. Clone size and the V and J calls come from that table; the DNA yielded D and trimming. The sample consists of approximately 400,000 clones, approximately 77% of them appearing once. The sequenced sample was peripheral blood. This chain links TRBV27 with TRBJ2-1; possibly TRBD2 for D (6 bases). The receptor was isolated from a human donor with acute or convalescent COVID-19. The donor label of this sample is uncertain. The CDR3 protein is CASSLRGGSVSYNEQFF. In nucleotides, the CDR3 is TGTGCCAGCAGTTTGCGGGGCGGGTCGGTCTCCTACAATGAGCAGTTCTTC.